The sequence of this T cell receptor beta chain was determined in a study of blood T cell repertoires in COVID-19. Study background: The analysed material was cDNA or gDNA that came from T cells, B-cell-depleted T cells, or PBMCs.

Individuals aged roughly 18 to 95 years were recruited from 20 to 25 US areas. Participants' reported clinical history set cohort assignment. This clone was found once. Original data processing: Estimated nucleated cell counts came from reference gene primer amplification. Sequenced by immunoSEQ multiplex PCR; TCRdb stores in-frame clones only, minus some. That table is the source of V, J and clone size, and D and trimming were worked out from the DNA. The sample carries 230,000 or so clones, 70% to 90% recorded once. The CDR3 sequence is 15 residues long. CDR1 and CDR2 from the germline V gene are SGHRS and YFSETQ. Losses at the gene ends were 0 bases for V and 7 bases for J; bases not matched to a gene: 9.

This chain uses TRBV5-1 with TRBJ2-7, with 8 positions matching TRBD1. This clonotype was sampled from a woman aged 45-60 years with acute COVID-19. The sequenced sample consisted of PBMCs or T cells enriched from blood (not recorded which). DNA for the CDR3: TGCGCCAGCAGCTTGGCCCCAGGGGGCGCGGGGGAGCAGTACTTC. It yields the protein CASSLAPGGAGEQYF.